Listed below are T cell receptor beta chains from one sample, sequenced in a study of cytomegalovirus exposure and HLA in healthy donors. The method was immunoSEQ multiplex PCR; TCRdb's version includes in-frame clones alone and lacks a portion of them. Of under 200,000 clones in the sample, 70% to 90% were seen once. Input material: PBMCs. Every receptor here comes from a woman under 40 in good health and CMV-seronegative. CDR3s include the opening cysteine and the closing phenylalanine or tryptophan. A D gene is named only where the DNA matches it firmly. Not every row has a clone size; where given, it reads once, few, many or a size class.

TRBJ1-1,once,TRBV19,TRBD1,TGTGCCAGTACCCCGAGCAGGGGGGTCGCTGAAGCTTTCTTT,CASTPSRGVAEAFF
TRBJ2-1,-,TRBV2,-,TGTGCCAGCACGACAGATTACAATGAGCAGTTCTTC,CASTTDYNEQFF
TRBJ2-7,-,TRBV28,-,TGTGCCAGCAGTTTACGCTTCAGGGGCGAGCAGTACTTC,CASSLRFRGEQYF
TRBJ2-5,-,TRBV6-1,TRBD2,TGTGCCAGCAGTGGGGGTTCCAGCGGGAGAGGAGAGACCCAGTACTTC,CASSGGSSGRGETQYF
TRBJ2-1,-,TRBV7-3,-,TGTGCCAGCAGCTTATACGGAGCCCGGAATGAGCAGTTCTTC,CASSLYGARNEQFF
TRBJ1-3,-,TRBV4-1,-,TGCGCCAGCAGGCAAACTCCACAGGGAAACTTTGGAAACACCATATATTTT,CASRQTPQGNFGNTIYF
TRBJ2-1,-,TRBV14,TRBD2,TGTGCCAGCAGCCAAGGCCTAGCGGGAGGACAGAATGAGCAGTTCTTC,CASSQGLAGGQNEQFF
TRBJ2-7,-,TRBV6-5,-,TGTGCCAGTAGCAAGGGGAGGTCCTACGAGCAGTACTTC,CASSKGRSYEQYF
TRBJ1-1,-,TRBV6-5,-,TGTGCCAGCAGTCCTATGAATAGGAACACTGAAGCTTTCTTT,CASSPMNRNTEAFF
TRBJ2-7,-,TRBV19,TRBD2,TGTGCCAGTAGTATGGGACTAGCGGGAGTCGGGTACGAGCAGTACTTC,CASSMGLAGVGYEQYF
TRBJ2-7,-,TRBV7-2,-,TGTGCCAGCAGCTCGATTGGCCCGCTCGAGCAGTACTTC,CASSSIGPLEQYF
TRBJ1-1,-,TRBV11-2,-,TGTGCCAGCAGCTTAGGGGCCAGTAACACTGAAGCTTTCTTT,CASSLGASNTEAFF
TRBJ2-3,-,TRBV6-5,-,TGTGCCAGCAGTCCTAGGGGCTTTGGGGCAGATACGCAGTATTTT,CASSPRGFGADTQYF
TRBJ2-7,-,TRBV6-5,TRBD1,TGTGCCAGCAGCTGGGGACAGGGGGTTGGCGAGCAGTACTTC,CASSWGQGVGEQYF
TRBJ1-4,once,TRBV5-1,-,TGCGCCAGCAGCTCCCCCGCCCAGGGCGGTGAAAAACTGTTTTTT,CASSSPAQGGEKLFF
TRBJ2-1,-,TRBV18,TRBD2,TGTGCCAGCTCACCACCCGTCCTAGCGGGACACAGCTCCTACAATGAGCAGTTCTTC,CASSPPVLAGHSSYNEQFF
TRBJ1-2,-,TRBV29-1,TRBD1,TGCAGCGTCGAATTAACAGGGGCGAGTGGCTACACCTTC,CSVELTGASGYTF
TRBJ2-5,once,TRBV19,-,TGTGCCAGTAGTATACGATCTAGCGCCCAAGAGACCCAGTACTTC,CASSIRSSAQETQYF
TRBJ2-1,-,TRBV21-1,-,TGTGCCAGCAGCACCCGACAGTTCGAGCAGTTCTTC,CASSTRQFEQFF
TRBJ2-3,-,TRBV11-3,TRBD2,TGTGCCAGCAGCTTAGGGACTAGCGGGGGGCAAGATACGCAGTATTTT,CASSLGTSGGQDTQYF
TRBJ1-3,-,TRBV5-4,-,TGTGCCAGCAGCTTGGGCAGGGGCTCTGGAAACACCATATATTTT,CASSLGRGSGNTIYF
TRBJ2-7,-,TRBV6-5,-,TGTGCCAGCACAGACCGAGGGCCCACCTCCTACGAGCAGTACTTC,CASTDRGPTSYEQYF
TRBJ2-5,-,TRBV7-6,TRBD2,TGTGCCAGCAGCCCCCTCGGACTAGCGGGGGGGAAGGAGACCCAGTACTTC,CASSPLGLAGGKETQYF
TRBJ2-3,-,TRBV28,TRBD2,TGTGCCAGCAGTTCTCGACTAGCGGGAGGGCTCCCCACAGATACGCAGTATTTT,CASSSRLAGGLPTDTQYF
TRBJ2-6,once,TRBV5-1,-,TGCGCCAGCATGGGACATGGGGGAAAGGGATCTGGGGCCAACGTCCTGACTTTC,CASMGHGGKGSGANVLTF
TRBJ2-7,-,TRBV28,TRBD1,TGTGCCAGCAGTTTCCCGGGACAGTCCTACGAGCAGTACTTC,CASSFPGQSYEQYF
TRBJ2-7,once,TRBV19,TRBD1,TGTGCCAGTACCCCTTTGCCTGCTGGACAGGGTTTAAACGAGCAGTACTTC,CASTPLPAGQGLNEQYF
TRBJ1-5,-,TRBV6-5,-,TGTGCCAGCAGTTACTTGGGGGCCGGCAATCAGCCCCAGCATTTT,CASSYLGAGNQPQHF
TRBJ1-1,few,TRBV6-5,TRBD1,TGTGCCAGCAGTTACCTTCCGACAGGGAGGACTGAAGCTTTCTTT,CASSYLPTGRTEAFF
TRBJ2-3,-,TRBV7-9,-,TGTGCCAGCAGCTCCCTAACCCCGGAGACAGATACGCAGTATTTT,CASSSLTPETDTQYF
TRBJ2-5,once,TRBV5-1,TRBD2,TGCGCCAGCAGCCTTCAGCGGGGGCCCCAAGAGACCCAGTACTTC,CASSLQRGPQETQYF
TRBJ1-1,-,TRBV2,-,TGTGCCAGCAGTGAAGCCTTACTCCAAGCTTTCTTT,CASSEALLQAFF
TRBJ2-3,-,TRBV7-8,TRBD1,TGTGCCAGCAGCTCAGGGGGACAGGGGACGAATACGCAGTATTTT,CASSSGGQGTNTQYF
TRBJ1-1,-,TRBV28,-,TGTGCCAGCGCGGTCCCCAAGAACACTGAAGCTTTCTTT,CASAVPKNTEAFF
TRBJ1-2,-,TRBV19,TRBD1,TGTGCCAGTTTACAATCGGGACAGGGTTATGGCTACACCTTC,CASLQSGQGYGYTF
TRBJ1-1,-,TRBV19,TRBD1,TGTGCCAGTAGAGACAGGGGGCTGAACACTGAAGCTTTCTTT,CASRDRGLNTEAFF
TRBJ2-3,-,TRBV7-3,-,TGTGCCAGCAGCTTAGTCGGGGGCACAGATACGCAGTATTTT,CASSLVGGTDTQYF
TRBJ2-2,-,TRBV6-1,-,TGTGCCAGCAGTGCTGAGACTTGGAACACCGGGGAGCTGTTTTTT,CASSAETWNTGELFF
TRBJ2-7,once,TRBV6-5,TRBD1,TGTGCCAGCAGTTATGACAGGGTATCCTACGAGCAGTACTTC,CASSYDRVSYEQYF
TRBJ2-6,-,TRBV19,TRBD2,TGTGCCAGTAGTATCGGGGGGTCTGGGGCCAACGTCCTGACTTTC,CASSIGGSGANVLTF
TRBJ2-1,-,TRBV19,-,TGTGCCAGTAGTTTAGTGGGGCGGCACGAGCAGTTCTTC,CASSLVGRHEQFF
TRBJ2-5,-,TRBV7-9,-,TGTGCCAGCAGCTTAGGCGGCAGCGCGGGGGAGACCCAGTACTTC,CASSLGGSAGETQYF
TRBJ1-1,-,TRBV7-8,TRBD1,TGTGCCAGCAGCCACGGGACAGCGAACACTGAAGCTTTCTTT,CASSHGTANTEAFF
TRBJ2-6,-,TRBV5-8,-,TGTGCCAGCAGCTTGGGGGCTATCTCTGGGGCCAACGTCCTGACTTTC,CASSLGAISGANVLTF